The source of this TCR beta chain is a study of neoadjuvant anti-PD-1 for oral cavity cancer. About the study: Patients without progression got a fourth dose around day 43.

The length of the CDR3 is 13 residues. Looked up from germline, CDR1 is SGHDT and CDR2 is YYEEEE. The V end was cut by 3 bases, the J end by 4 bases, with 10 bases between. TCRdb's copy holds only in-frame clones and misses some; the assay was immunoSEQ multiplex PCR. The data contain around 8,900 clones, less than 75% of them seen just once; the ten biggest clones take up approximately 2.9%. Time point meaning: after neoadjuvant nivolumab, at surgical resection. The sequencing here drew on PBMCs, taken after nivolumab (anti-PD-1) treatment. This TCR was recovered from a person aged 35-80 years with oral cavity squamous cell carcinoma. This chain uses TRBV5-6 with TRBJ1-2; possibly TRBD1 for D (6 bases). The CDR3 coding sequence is TGTGCCAGCAGCTCACAGGGAGGCTATGGCTACACCTTC. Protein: CASSSQGGYGYTF.